The clone carrying this TCR beta chain was observed at least ten times. Its antigen is still unknown. TCRdb independently ran MiXCR on the 5' RACE reads; one entry per CDR3 protein. The table records about 30,000 distinct CDR3 sequences, around 10% of them present only once. This CDR3 region has 15 residues. Germline CDR1 SGHTA, CDR2 FQGNSA. Trimming left V 3 bases short and J 4 bases short, with 13 bases between. The sample belongs to a study of neurological immune-mediated disorders. Study observations and caveats: Patients with HTLV-1-associated myelopathy showed the most TCR clonal expansion. Those with multiple sclerosis showed the least, falling below healthy controls. No CDR3 amino acid sequences were shared by expanded clones across subjects, suggesting private repertoires in all groups.

The receptor was derived from a man aged 60 to 69 in good health. The chain joins TRBV7-2 to TRBJ1-5, with D hard to call. The sequenced sample was PBMCs. The CDR3 spells CASSLLLVGNQPQHF. The CDR3 region has the DNA TGTGCCAGCAGCTTGTTATTGGTAGGGAATCAGCCCCAGCATTTT.